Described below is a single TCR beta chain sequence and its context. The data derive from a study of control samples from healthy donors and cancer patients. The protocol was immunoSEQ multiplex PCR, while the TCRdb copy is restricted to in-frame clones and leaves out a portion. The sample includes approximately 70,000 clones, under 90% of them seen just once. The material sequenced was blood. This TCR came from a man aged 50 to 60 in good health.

In DNA form, the CDR3 reads TGCGCCAGCAGCCTGCGGCTGCGGGGCAATGAGCAGTTCTTC. Its protein is CASSLRLRGNEQFF. The V call is TRBV5-1, the J call TRBJ2-1; maybe TRBD2 (6 bases). Trimming took 4 bases from V and 6 from J, leaving 14 bases between them. This CDR3 is 14 amino acids long. Germline CDR1 and CDR2: SGHRS and YFSETQ.